These T cell receptor beta chains were read from a single sample in a study of blood T cell repertoires in COVID-19. TCRdb's copy holds only in-frame clones and misses some; the assay was immunoSEQ multiplex PCR. The sample has 230,000 or so clones; 84% are singletons. The sequencing input was peripheral blood. These receptors came from a young man with active or convalescent COVID-19. Each CDR3 is given with its conserved first and last residue. The D gene is left open where the match is weak. Not every row has a clone size; where given, it reads once, few, many or a size class.

TRBV7-2	14	TRBJ2-4	TRBD2	NA	CASSLVFAGGIQYF	TGTGCCAGCAGCTTAGTCTTCGCGGGAGGTATTCAGTACTTC
TRBV9	16	TRBJ2-3	NA	once	CASSVTYSRQEDTQYF	TGTGCCAGCAGCGTAACCTATTCTCGACAGGAGGATACGCAGTATTTT
TRBV2	12	TRBJ2-3	NA	NA	CASNEPPETQYF	TGTGCCAGCAATGAACCTCCGGAGACGCAGTATTTT
TRBV3-1/TRBV3-2	12	TRBJ2-5	TRBD2	NA	CASSSLLGGENF	TGTGCCAGCAGCTCCCTCCTGGGGGGGGAAAACTTC
TRBV18	17	TRBJ1-6	TRBD1	NA	CASSPSIGTGINSPLHF	TGTGCCAGCTCACCAAGCATAGGGACAGGGATTAATTCACCCCTCCACTTT
TRBV7-2	14	TRBJ2-1	TRBD2	NA	CASSLTSGRNEQFF	TGTGCCAGCAGCTTGACTAGCGGGAGGAATGAGCAGTTCTTC
TRBV6-5	14	TRBJ1-1	NA	NA	CASRIDSVNTEAFF	TGTGCCAGCAGGATAGACTCTGTGAACACTGAAGCTTTCTTT
TRBV6-5	15	TRBJ1-1	NA	NA	CASSRPAGASTEAFF	TGTGCCAGCAGCCGCCCGGCGGGGGCGAGCACTGAAGCTTTCTTT
TRBV4-1	18	TRBJ2-1	TRBD2	few	CASSQVTGLAGGPGEQFF	TGCGCCAGCAGCCAAGTTACGGGACTAGCGGGAGGGCCGGGTGAGCAGTTCTTC
TRBV3-1/TRBV3-2	16	TRBJ2-3	TRBD1	NA	CASSPWYRGSTDTQYF	TGTGCCAGCAGCCCTTGGTACAGGGGAAGCACAGATACGCAGTATTTT
TRBV10-1	14	TRBJ2-1	NA	NA	CASSARTGGGEQFF	TGCGCCAGCAGTGCCCGGACAGGAGGGGGTGAGCAGTTCTTC